This is a list of T cell receptor beta chains from one sample in a study of regulatory T cells in long-lasting Graves disease. TCRdb analysed the multiplex PCR reads with MiXCR anew, one entry per CDR3 protein. Of under 800,000 distinct CDR3 sequences detected, 15% to 20% appear once; the ten largest clones hold about 18%. This sample also appeared in a second study, on T cells in Graves' hyperthyroidism and ophthalmopathy.

The sequencing used peripheral blood mononuclear cells (PBMCs), collected at new diagnosis, from a patient treated with antithyroid drugs. Receptors were obtained from a woman aged 25 to 39 with Graves disease. Both conserved end residues are part of each CDR3. A D gene is named only where the DNA matches it firmly. The size entry is marked missing in some rows and otherwise reads once, few, many or a size class.

TRBV27,TRBJ2-5,NA,NA,TGTGCCAGCAGTTTAACCTTCAGGGTCCAAGAGACCCAGTACTTC,CASSLTFRVQETQYF
TRBV25-1,TRBJ2-7,NA,few,TGTGCCAGCGGGGGTTGGGGTGGCTACGAGCAGTACTTC,CASGGWGGYEQYF
TRBV29-1,TRBJ2-2,NA,many,TGCAGCGTCCCCGGGGACACCGGGGAGCTGTTTTTT,CSVPGDTGELFF
TRBV7-8,TRBJ2-7,NA,once,TGTGCCAGCAGCCCACGACAGTTTTACGAGCAGTACTTC,CASSPRQFYEQYF
TRBV5-6,TRBJ2-5,TRBD1,NA,TGTGCCAGCAGCTTGTTGTGGGGGGACAGGGGGCGAGAGACCCAGTACTTC,CASSLLWGDRGRETQYF
TRBV10-2,TRBJ2-7,NA,many,TGCGCCAGCAGGGTCCAGGGCCCTTCCTACGAGCAGTACTTC,CASRVQGPSYEQYF
TRBV3-1,TRBJ1-1,NA,few,TGTGCCAGCAGTCATCGGAAAACGGGAACCGTGAACACTGAAGCTTTCTTT,CASSHRKTGTVNTEAFF
TRBV19,TRBJ2-7,NA,few,TGTGCCACCGGACCCAACAGGGCCCTTCCCTACGAGCAGTACTTC,CATGPNRALPYEQYF
TRBV5-1,TRBJ2-7,TRBD2,NA,TGCGCCAGCAGCCTCAAACTAGCGGGAGTGAACGAGCAGTACTTC,CASSLKLAGVNEQYF
TRBV9,TRBJ2-3,TRBD2,few,TGTGCCAGCAGCGTAGGACTAGCGGGAGAGGGGACGCAGTATTTT,CASSVGLAGEGTQYF
TRBV28,TRBJ2-5,NA,many,TGTGCCAGCAGTTTCAATAGAGTGGACATCGGGGAGACCCAGTACTTC,CASSFNRVDIGETQYF
TRBV5-1,TRBJ2-3,TRBD2,few,TGCGCCAGCAGCCCAACCGGGACTAGCACGTCTAGCACAGATACGCAGTATTTT,CASSPTGTSTSSTDTQYF
TRBV6-1,TRBJ1-2,NA,few,TGTGCCAGCAGCGCTATTGACCTGGGCCCATATGGCTACACCTTC,CASSAIDLGPYGYTF
TRBV30,TRBJ2-2,NA,few,TGTGCCTGGTCTCGGGTCTTCACCGGGGAGCTGTTTTTT,CAWSRVFTGELFF
TRBV6-2/TRBV6-3,TRBJ1-5,NA,many,TGTGCCAGCAGTGAAACATGGGGCAATCAGCCCCAGCATTTT,CASSETWGNQPQHF
TRBV10-3,TRBJ2-2,NA,few,TGTGCCATCAGGGATATCCTCAGTCGGGAGCTGTTTTTT,CAIRDILSRELFF
TRBV7-2,TRBJ2-5,NA,NA,TGTGCCAGCACCCGAGCGATTAATTCTCTCCAAGAGACCCAGTACTTC,CASTRAINSLQETQYF
TRBV3-1,TRBJ2-7,TRBD2,NA,TGTGCCAGCAGCCAAGGCTCAGCGGGAGCCTACGAGCAGTACTTC,CASSQGSAGAYEQYF
TRBV12-3/TRBV12-4,TRBJ2-7,TRBD2,few,TGTGCCAGCAGTTTAAGCGGGATCTCCGGGCAGTACTTC,CASSLSGISGQYF
TRBV2,TRBJ1-2,NA,many,TGTGCCAGCAGTCATAGGGGTTATGGCTACACCTTC,CASSHRGYGYTF
TRBV11-2,TRBJ1-2,NA,many,TGTGCCAGCAGCAAGACACCAAATGGCTACACCTTC,CASSKTPNGYTF
TRBV12-3/TRBV12-4,TRBJ1-5,NA,NA,TGTGCCAGCAGTGAGGTCTATAGCAATCAGCCCCAGCATTTT,CASSEVYSNQPQHF
TRBV19,TRBJ1-2,NA,many,TGTGCCAGTACCTTGGCGGGGACGAACTATGGCTACACCTTC,CASTLAGTNYGYTF
TRBV2,TRBJ2-2,TRBD2,many,TGTGCCAGCAGTCTCCTCGGACTAGGGGCCACCGGGGAGCTGTTTTTT,CASSLLGLGATGELFF
TRBV7-9,TRBJ2-1,TRBD1,NA,TGTGCCAGCAGCCCCACAGGGGCGATTGATGAGCAGTTCTTC,CASSPTGAIDEQFF
TRBV7-2,TRBJ2-1,NA,many,TGTGCCAGCAGCCCGCCGGGGGTACGGAATGAGCAGTTCTTC,CASSPPGVRNEQFF
TRBV28,TRBJ1-2,NA,many,TGTGCCAGCAGTTTAGCCGGGATTGGCTACACCTTC,CASSLAGIGYTF
TRBV7-9,TRBJ2-1,TRBD2,many,TGTGCCAGCAGCTCGGGGGAGGGACTCTACAATGAGCAGTTCTTC,CASSSGEGLYNEQFF
TRBV20-1,TRBJ1-5,TRBD1,NA,TGCAGTGCTAGCTCTACCGGGACAGGTCGAGTTCATCAGCCCCAGCATTTT,CSASSTGTGRVHQPQHF
TRBV6-4,TRBJ1-1,NA,many,TGTGCCAGCAGTGACCTCACAGGCACTGAAGCTTTCTTT,CASSDLTGTEAFF
TRBV30,TRBJ2-3,NA,many,TGTGCCTGCTCCTTGACAGGAGGAGGCACAGATACGCAGTATTTT,CACSLTGGGTDTQYF
TRBV28,TRBJ1-1,NA,many,TGTGCCAGCCGATCTGACACTGAAGCTTTCTTT,CASRSDTEAFF
TRBV18,TRBJ2-7,NA,NA,TGTGCCAGCTCACCAAGATTAGGGGGATCCTACGAGCAGTACTTC,CASSPRLGGSYEQYF
TRBV2,TRBJ2-6,TRBD2,many,TGTGCCAGCAAACTAGCGGGATCTGGGGCCAACGTCCTGACTTTC,CASKLAGSGANVLTF
TRBV27,TRBJ2-5,NA,many,TGTGCCAGCAGTTATTTAGCTAACCAAGAGACCCAGTACTTC,CASSYLANQETQYF
TRBV18,TRBJ2-2,NA,NA,TGTGCCAGCTCACCGGCAGTGGCGAACACCGGGGAGCTGTTTTTT,CASSPAVANTGELFF